This T cell receptor (beta chain) was recovered during a study of blood T cell repertoires in COVID-19. Study-wide context: Acute and convalescent COVID-19 samples came from the United States, Italy and Spain. The analysed material was cDNA or gDNA that came from T cells, B-cell-depleted T cells, or PBMCs.

Germline CDR1 and CDR2: LNHNV and YYDKDF (reference sequence). The CDR3 is 17 residues long. Between the trimmed V and J ends, which lost 0 bases and 4 bases, there was a span of 17 bases. In the original analysis: Amplified reference gene primers provided the basis for estimating nucleated cell counts. The assay was immunoSEQ multiplex PCR, and TCRdb's table has in-frame clones only and misses some. D and trimming come from the DNA, and the V and J calls and clone size come from that table. The profile shows 150,000 to 180,000 clones, 65% to 85% of them singletons. The source of this sequence is a woman of 80 years or more with acute or convalescent COVID-19. The chain has TRBV15 and TRBJ2-3; the D is unclear. Sequenced input: peripheral blood. CDR3 sequence reads: CATSREWAAKISDTQYF. In DNA form, the CDR3 reads TGTGCCACCAGCAGAGAATGGGCAGCCAAAATTTCAGATACGCAGTATTTT.